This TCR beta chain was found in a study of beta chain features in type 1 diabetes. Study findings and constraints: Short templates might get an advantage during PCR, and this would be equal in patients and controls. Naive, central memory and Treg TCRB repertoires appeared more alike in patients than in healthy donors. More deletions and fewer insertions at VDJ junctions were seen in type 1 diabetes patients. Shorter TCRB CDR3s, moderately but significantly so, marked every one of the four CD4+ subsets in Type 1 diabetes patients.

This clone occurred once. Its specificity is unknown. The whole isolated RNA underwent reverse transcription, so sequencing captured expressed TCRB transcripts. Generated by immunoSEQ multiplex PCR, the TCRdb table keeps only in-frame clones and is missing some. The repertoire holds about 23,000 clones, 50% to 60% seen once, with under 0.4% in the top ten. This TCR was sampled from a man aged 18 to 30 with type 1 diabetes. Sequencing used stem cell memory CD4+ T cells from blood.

The CDR3, as DNA: TGTGCCAGCAGCTTAGCGTTCTACTCTGGGGCCAACGTCCTGACTTTC. Its translation: CASSLAFYSGANVLTF. The chain has TRBV7-2 and TRBJ2-6; D unresolved. V lost 0 bases and J 0 bases, leaving 6 bases between the germline ends. Germline V gene data show CDR1 as SGHTA and CDR2 as FQGNSA. The CDR3 runs 16 residues.